This T cell receptor (beta chain) was retrieved from a study of memory CD4+ T cells and cytomegalovirus serostatus. Study details: Healthy Belgian adult donors included about nine CMV-positive and approximately 25 CMV-negative people. Notes on the study in general: CMV serostatus prediction reached median AUC approximately 0.95, or 0.91 with US-trained model. Suggested: most of the CMV-linked TCR signature lies in CD4+ memory cells.

The CDR3 is 14 amino acids. Trimming cost V 3 bases and J 0 bases, with 8 bases left between them. Germline V gene sequence: CDR1 SGHAT, CDR2 FQDESV (reference sequence). This clone has a handful of counts. Its specificity is unknown. Single viable CD3+CD4+CD8-CD45RO+ cells were sorted as the memory CD4+ T cells. After thawing, CD4+ T cells were positively selected. Profiling relied on immunoSEQ multiplex PCR, and the TCRdb table lists in-frame clones only, not all of them. The table has tens of thousands of clones, 70% to 85% seen once. Sample: memory CD4+ T cells from blood. The V call is TRBV11-1, the J call TRBJ1-1; D call uncertain. This clonotype originated in an adult in good health and CMV-seropositive. CDR3 DNA sequence: TGTGCCAGCAGCTTCACGGCAATGAACACTGAAGCTTTCTTT. This encodes CASSFTAMNTEAFF.